This T cell receptor (beta chain) was recovered during a study of shared T cell receptors in the human thymus. This clone appeared once. The germline V gene has CDR1 MNHNS and CDR2 SASEGT. V lost 10 bases to trimming and J lost 2 bases, with 18 bases between them. The CDR3 is 15 amino acids. The table came from immunoSEQ multiplex PCR; TCRdb's copy has only in-frame clones and leaves some out. This table holds about 380,000 clones, approximately 95% found once. This sequence joins TRBV6-1 and TRBJ1-5, with D possibly TRBD1 on 5 matching bases. Sequenced sample: thymocytes. This receptor was obtained from a human donor. CDR3: CATNGEGRCNQPQHF. DNA for the CDR3: TGTGCCACCAACGGGGAGGGGAGGTGCAATCAGCCCCAGCATTTT.